The clone carrying this TCR beta chain was seen once. The CDR3 extends over 17 amino acids. MiXCR was run by TCRdb on the 5' RACE reads, yielding one entry per CDR3 protein. The sample lists around 150,000 distinct CDR3 sequences, about 7% occurring once. This entry is derived from a study of T cells after yellow fever vaccination. This specimen consisted of CD4+ T cells sorted from PBMCs, obtained around 5 days after the first yellow fever vaccination. This receptor was obtained from a man aged 18 to 35 who received the YFV17D yellow fever vaccine. The chain carries TRBV12-2 and TRBJ1-1; TRBD1, the table's D call, was not compared with the DNA. TRBV12-2 constitutes a pseudogene. The DNA of the CDR3 is TGTGCAAGTCGCCGGGACAGGGTTTCCCGAGCGAACACTGAAGCTTTCTTT. Protein product: CASRRDRVSRANTEAFF.